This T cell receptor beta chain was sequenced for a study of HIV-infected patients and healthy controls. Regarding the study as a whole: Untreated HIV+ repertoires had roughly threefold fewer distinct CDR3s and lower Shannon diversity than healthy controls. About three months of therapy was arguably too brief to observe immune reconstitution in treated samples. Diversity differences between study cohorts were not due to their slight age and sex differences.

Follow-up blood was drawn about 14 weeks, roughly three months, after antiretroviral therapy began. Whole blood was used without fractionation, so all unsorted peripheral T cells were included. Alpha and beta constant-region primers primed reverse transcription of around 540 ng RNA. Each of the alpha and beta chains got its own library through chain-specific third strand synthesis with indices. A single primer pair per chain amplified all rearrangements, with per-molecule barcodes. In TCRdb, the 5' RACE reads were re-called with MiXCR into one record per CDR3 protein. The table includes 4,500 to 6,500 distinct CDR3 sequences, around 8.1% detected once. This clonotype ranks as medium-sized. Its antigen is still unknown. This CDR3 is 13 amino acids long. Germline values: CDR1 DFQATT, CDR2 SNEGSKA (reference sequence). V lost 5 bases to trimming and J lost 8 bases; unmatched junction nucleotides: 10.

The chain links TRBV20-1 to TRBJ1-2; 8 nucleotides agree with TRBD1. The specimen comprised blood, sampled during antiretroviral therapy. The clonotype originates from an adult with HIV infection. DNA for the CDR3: TGCAGTGCTCCGGACAGGGAAAACGAGGGCTACACCTTC. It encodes CSAPDRENEGYTF.